The 22 T cell receptor beta chains below were found in one sample sequenced in a study of T cell repertoires in cytomegalovirus infection. MiXCR, run by TCRdb on the reads, gives a single entry per CDR3 protein. The data contain 150,000 to 160,000 distinct CDR3 sequences, less than 25% of them singletons. The specimen was PBMCs. The receptors shown here come from a human donor in good health (CMV status not recorded). Some clones in this sample may be carry-over from other donors' samples.

Many counts were recorded for this clonotype. V gene TRBV7-2 combines with J gene TRBJ1-6; TRBD1 matches 9 bases. This CDR3 region has 15 residues. Germline-derived CDR1 and CDR2 are SGHTA and FQGNSA. V dropped 5 bases and J dropped 9; count of bases not matched to a gene: 8. The CDR3 DNA sequence: TGTGCCAGCAGCACCCGACAGGGGGTGATTTCACCCCTCCACTTT. Its translation is CASSTRQGVISPLHF.

This chain connects TRBV6-2 or TRBV6-3 to TRBJ2-2, with no clear D. This CDR3 has 12 residues. V was clipped by 11 bases and J by 4 bases, with 11 bases between them. Germline V gene lookup returns CDR1 MNHEY and CDR2 SVGEGT. Here the CDR3 DNA reads TGTGCCTCCGAGAGAACCACCGGGGAGCTGTTTTTT. Amino acid sequence: CASERTTGELFF.

This clonotype has just a few counts. J is TRBJ1-1 and V is TRBV11-1, with D possibly TRBD1 on 5 matching bases. V lost 5 bases to trimming and J lost 0 bases, with 16 bases between them. CDR3 length: 16 residues. Germline V gene data show CDR1 as SGHAT and CDR2 as FQDESV (reference sequence). CDR3 nucleotide sequence: TGTGCCAGCAGCCGCCGGTGGGGGGGGATGAACACTGAAGCTTTCTTT. Encoded protein: CASSRRWGGMNTEAFF.

The chain combines TRBV11-3 with TRBJ2-2, with D possibly called TRBD1 or TRBD2 (7 bases each). The CDR3 sequence is 15 residues long. CDR1 is SGHNT and CDR2 is YENEEA in the germline V gene. V lost 5 bases to trimming and J lost 2 bases, with 12 bases between them. In DNA form, the CDR3 reads TGTGCCAGCAGCCAGGGGGGGCTCAACACCGGGGAGCTGTTTTTT. Translation gives CASSQGGLNTGELFF.

This clonotype came up a few times. The rearrangement joins TRBV4-2 to TRBJ1-1; a weak D match, TRBD1 (6 bases). Germline CDR1 and CDR2: LGHNA and YNFKEQ. This CDR3 has 17 residues. Trimming left V 1 base short and J 0 bases short, with 15 bases between. The CDR3 sequence is CASSQGYRDFMNTEAFF. The CDR3 DNA follows: TGTGCCAGCAGCCAAGGGTACAGGGATTTCATGAACACTGAAGCTTTCTTT.

The rearrangement joins TRBV28 to TRBJ2-1; a possible D gene is TRBD1 (5 bases). Trimming shortened V by 7 bases and J by 1 base, and 11 bases separated the two germline ends. Germline assignment: CDR1 MDHEN and CDR2 SYDVKM. The length of the CDR3 is 14 residues. DNA of the CDR3: TGTGCCAGCAAAGGTCCAGGGTCCTACAATGAGCAGTTCTTC. This codes for CASKGPGSYNEQFF.

This clonotype was counted a few times. The chain couples TRBV2 to TRBJ1-2; D is ambiguous. CDR3 length equals 13 residues. Between the trimmed V and J ends, which lost 4 bases and 6 bases, there was a span of 12 bases. Germline V gene lookup returns CDR1 SNHLY and CDR2 FYNNEI. The CDR3 region has the DNA TGTGCCAGCAGTGGCGCGAGGGTCGATGGCTACACCTTC. It encodes CASSGARVDGYTF.

The sample holds many counts of this clonotype. The rearrangement uses TRBV7-2 and TRBJ1-1; TRBD1 matches 8 bases. The germline gives CDR1 SGHTA, CDR2 FQGNSA. The CDR3 has 15 amino acids. The trim removed 1 base at V and 4 bases at J, leaving 5 bases unmatched. The CDR3 loop is CASSLEGQALTEAFF. The CDR3 nucleotides are TGTGCCAGCAGCTTAGAGGGACAGGCCCTCACTGAAGCTTTCTTT.

The chain links TRBV5-1 to TRBJ2-1; D is unclear. The CDR3 sequence is 15 residues long. V was pared by 0 bases and J by 6 bases, with 13 bases between. CDR1 and CDR2 from the germline V gene are SGHRS and YFSETQ. The CDR3 DNA follows: TGCGCCAGCAGCTTGGTGGGCACGCATTCCAATGAGCAGTTCTTC. Residues: CASSLVGTHSNEQFF.

The chain uses TRBV2 and TRBJ1-5, with 7 bases fitting TRBD1. CDR1 is SNHLY and CDR2 is FYNNEI in the germline V gene. This CDR3 contains 15 residues. J lost 4 bases, V lost 6 bases, and 9 bases had no gene match. Written as DNA, the CDR3 is TGTGCCAGCAGCAAACAGGGGTCCTCTAATCAGCCCCAGCATTTT. This encodes CASSKQGSSNQPQHF.

This clonotype was found a few times. The chain combines TRBV15 with TRBJ2-5; the D gene is possibly TRBD2 (6 bases). The V and J ends lost 3 bases and 4 bases respectively, with 18 bases between them. Germline V lookup: CDR1 LNHNV, CDR2 YYDKDF (reference sequence). This CDR3 has 16 residues. The CDR3 is CATSRSQAGKTETQYF. Here the CDR3 DNA reads TGTGCCACCAGCAGGAGCCAGGCGGGAAAGACAGAGACCCAGTACTTC.

This clonotype showed up many times. For the CDR3, the DNA is TGTGCCAGCAGTTTACCGAAGACAGGGGAAAGGGAGCAGTACTTC. Amino acid sequence: CASSLPKTGEREQYF. This chain links TRBV12-3 or TRBV12-4 with TRBJ2-7; 8 nucleotides line up with TRBD1. The J segment lost 7 bases and the V segment lost 2 bases, leaving 10 bases of the junction unmatched. The CDR3 is made up of 15 amino acids.

This clonotype was seen repeatedly, ten times or more. The V gene is TRBV6-2 or TRBV6-3, the J gene TRBJ2-1, with 10 bases aligning to TRBD2. After removal of 2 bases from V and 8 bases from J, the junction contained 6 bases not matched to a gene. Per the germline V gene, CDR1 is MNHEY and CDR2 is SVGEGT. The length of the CDR3 is 15 residues. CDR3 protein: CASSYSSGRNDEQFF. The CDR3 bases are TGTGCCAGCAGTTACAGTAGCGGGAGGAACGATGAGCAGTTCTTC.

This clonotype showed up just a few times. This chain uses TRBV9 with TRBJ2-2; 10 bases fit TRBD1. The CDR3 contains 17 residues. V shed 0 bases, J shed 0 bases, and the junction held 2 bases outside the gene matches. Germline-derived CDR1 and CDR2 are SGDLS and YYNGEE. In nucleotides, the CDR3 is TGTGCCAGCAGCGTAGTGGACAGGGGGGCGAACACCGGGGAGCTGTTTTTT. This sequence encodes CASSVVDRGANTGELFF.

The chain employs TRBV28 and TRBJ2-7; a weak D match, TRBD1 (5 bases). The germline gives CDR1 MDHEN, CDR2 SYDVKM. V lost 5 bases, J lost 6 bases, and 11 bases lay in between. The CDR3 totals 12 residues. The CDR3 DNA reads TGTGCCAGCAGTCTACAGGCACGCGAGCAGTACTTC. Translating gives CASSLQAREQYF.

The CDR3, as DNA: TGTGCCAGTAGAGACCGGGCCACAAATTCACCCCTCCACTTT. Residues: CASRDRATNSPLHF. J is TRBJ1-6 and V is TRBV19; no firm D call. This CDR3 region has 14 residues. Germline V gives CDR1 LNHDA, CDR2 SQIVND (reference sequence). V was shortened by 6 bases and J by 7 bases, with 13 bases between the two germline ends.

As concerns this clonotype: At one of its ends the junction is not consistent with the germline gene, which may arise from a read error. The CDR3 here is CASSSGLAGSYNEQFF. The CDR3 DNA reads as TGTGCTAGCAGCTCTGGACTAGCGGGATCCTACAATGAGCAGTTCTTC. V gene TRBV7-6 combines with J gene TRBJ2-1; TRBD2 matches at 12 bases. Germline V CDR1 and CDR2: SGHVS, FNYEAQ. The CDR3 contains 16 residues.

This chain connects TRBV2 to TRBJ2-7, with D hard to call. The CDR3 consists of 14 residues. Germline lookup yields CDR1 SNHLY and CDR2 FYNNEI. V lost 4 bases to trimming and J lost 5 bases, with 15 bases between them. CDR3 DNA: TGTGCCAGCAGTGGTTCCATAGTTTTCAACGAGCAGTACTTC. Protein product: CASSGSIVFNEQYF.

This clonotype came up many times. The J gene is TRBJ2-1, the V gene TRBV10-2; D remains unclear. CDR1 is WSHSY and CDR2 is SAAADI in the germline V gene. Between the trimmed V and J ends, which lost 6 bases and 13 bases, there was a span of 10 bases. The CDR3 is made up of 10 amino acids. This chain's CDR3 is CASRSLTQFF. CDR3 sequence (DNA): TGCGCCAGCAGGAGTCTAACCCAGTTCTTC.

V usage is TRBV6-1 and J usage is TRBJ1-2; D not certain. The CDR3 has 11 residues. V lost 2 bases to trimming and J lost 7 bases, with 5 bases between them. Germline V gives CDR1 MNHNS, CDR2 SASEGT. CDR3 DNA sequence: TGTGCCAGCAGTGAATTAAGTGGCTACACCTTC. This encodes CASSELSGYTF.

The table lists this clonotype with many counts. The chain recombines TRBV7-2 with TRBJ1-2, with 10 positions matching TRBD1. This CDR3 comprises 18 residues. With V trimmed by 1 base and J by 4 bases, 12 bases remained unmatched. The V gene's germline CDR1 is SGHTA and CDR2 FQGNSA. CDR3 coding DNA: TGTGCCAGCAGCTTAGAGAGGACAGGGGGAGAGTTAGGCTATGGCTACACCTTC. Translation gives CASSLERTGGELGYGYTF.

This clonotype was counted ten times or more. This rearrangement joins TRBV7-8 to TRBJ2-1; D is perhaps TRBD1 (5 bases). V lost 3 bases and J lost 7, with 7 bases in between. This CDR3 has 12 amino acids. CDR1 is SGHVS, CDR2 FQNEAQ, per germline. This CDR3 reads CASSFRVNEQFF. As DNA, the CDR3 is TGTGCCAGCAGCTTCAGGGTAAATGAGCAGTTCTTC.